This entry lists 22 T cell receptor beta chains sequenced from one sample in a study of cytomegalovirus exposure and HLA in healthy donors. The data were produced by immunoSEQ multiplex PCR, yet TCRdb's version contains in-frame clones alone and is incomplete. The repertoire has about 190,000 clones, around 84% of them found once; the top ten carry roughly 7%. The sequenced material came from PBMCs. The origin of the receptors is a man aged 18 to 30 in good health and CMV-seropositive.

The rearrangement joins TRBV9 to TRBJ2-1, with TRBD2 as a possible D gene (7 bases). The germline V gene has CDR1 SGDLS and CDR2 YYNGEE. V was pared by 3 bases and J by 5 bases, with 15 bases between. The CDR3 sequence is 15 residues long. DNA for the CDR3: TGTGCCAGCAGCGCCGCCGGGGGGCTACACAATGAGCAGTTCTTC. Its translation is CASSAAGGLHNEQFF.

This CDR3 is CASSSGTGLTGELFF. CDR3 nucleotide sequence: TGTGCCAGCAGTTCCGGGACAGGACTAACCGGGGAGCTGTTTTTT. J is TRBJ2-2 and V is TRBV28; TRBD1 agrees at 8 bases. CDR3 length: 15 amino acids. Germline loops: CDR1 MDHEN, CDR2 SYDVKM. Trimming cost V 4 bases and J 5 bases; bases outside gene matches: 6.

CDR3 in DNA: TGTGCCAGCAGCTTAGGCAGGGGGTCCAATGAGCAGTTCTTC. Encoded protein: CASSLGRGSNEQFF. The V and J genes are TRBV5-5 and TRBJ2-1; the match to TRBD1 covers 7 bases. The junction had 5 bases not matched to a gene; V was cut back by 2 bases and J by 6 bases. The germline V gene encodes CDR1 SGHKS and CDR2 YYEKEE (reference sequence). The CDR3 sequence is 14 residues long.

This clone has a single count. The V call is TRBV6-5, the J call TRBJ2-7; 8 nucleotides match TRBD1. The CDR3 length is 15 residues. CDR1 is MNHEY and CDR2 is SVGAGI in the germline V gene. V shed 0 bases, J shed 0 bases, and the junction held 1 base outside the gene matches. The CDR3 is CASSYSDRGSYEQYF. The CDR3 coding sequence is TGTGCCAGCAGTTACTCAGACAGGGGCTCCTACGAGCAGTACTTC.

This clone was observed once. The chain has TRBV30 and TRBJ1-2; D remains ambiguous. Between the trimmed V and J ends, which lost 8 bases and 8 bases, there was a span of 6 bases. Germline loops: CDR1 GTSNPN, CDR2 SVGIG (reference sequence). The length of the CDR3 is 8 residues. The CDR3 bases are TGTGCCGGAGGGGGCTACACCTTC. It specifies CAGGGYTF.

In this sample, this clone turned up once. V gene TRBV4-1 combines with J gene TRBJ2-1; 9 nucleotides match TRBD2. The V gene's germline CDR1 is MGHRA and CDR2 YSYEKL. V was pared by 1 base and J by 3 bases, with 4 bases of the junction left unmatched. The CDR3 loop spans 16 amino acids. The CDR3 protein is CASSQVSGRLYNEQFF. CDR3 bases: TGCGCCAGCAGCCAAGTGAGCGGGAGGCTCTACAATGAGCAGTTCTTC.

The CDR3 DNA sequence: TGTGCCAGCAGCTCAAAAGGGGCCGAGACCCAGTACTTC. Its translation: CASSSKGAETQYF. The chain is built from TRBV5-4 and TRBJ2-5; maybe TRBD1 (5 bases). The CDR3 is 13 residues long. The V and J ends lost 3 bases and 5 bases respectively, with 11 bases between them. The germline CDR1 and CDR2 sequences are SGHNT and YYREEE (reference sequence).

This chain connects TRBV7-9 to TRBJ2-7, with D possibly TRBD2 on 5 matching bases. The V gene lost 1 base and the J gene lost 5 bases, with 12 bases spanning the gap. This CDR3 region has 14 residues. Germline V CDR1 and CDR2: SEHNR, FQNEAQ (reference sequence). CDR3 in amino acids: CASSLDGVDDEQYF. DNA for the CDR3: TGTGCCAGCAGCTTAGACGGGGTTGACGACGAGCAGTACTTC.

CDR3 protein: CASSLMPGQGVSYEQYF. Written as DNA, the CDR3 is TGCGCCAGCAGCTTGATGCCTGGGCAGGGGGTCTCCTACGAGCAGTACTTC. This rearrangement joins TRBV5-1 to TRBJ2-7; the match to TRBD1 covers 7 bases. V lost 1 base and J lost 0; bases outside the gene matches: 10. CDR1 is SGHRS and CDR2 is YFSETQ in the germline V gene. The CDR3 sequence is 17 residues long.

V usage is TRBV18 and J usage is TRBJ2-7; 9 nucleotides match TRBD1. The CDR3 is 14 amino acids. The germline V gene has CDR1 KGHSH and CDR2 LQKENI. V dropped 3 bases and J dropped 5; count of bases not matched to a gene: 5. The CDR3 loop reads CASSPTGGYNEQYF. CDR3 DNA sequence: TGTGCCAGCTCACCTACAGGGGGCTACAACGAGCAGTACTTC.

The rearrangement uses TRBV30 and TRBJ2-1, with TRBD1 matching 8 bases. The germline V gene encodes CDR1 GTSNPN and CDR2 SVGIG (reference sequence). CDR3 size: 14 residues. V shed 3 bases, J shed 3 bases, and the junction held 4 bases outside the gene matches. CDR3 protein: CAWSRGQGYNEQFF. As DNA, the CDR3 is TGTGCCTGGAGCAGGGGGCAGGGCTACAATGAGCAGTTCTTC.

The chain recombines TRBV5-6 with TRBJ2-1, with D perhaps TRBD1 (5 bases). Germline lookup yields CDR1 SGHDT and CDR2 YYEEEE. The CDR3 is 14 amino acids. Trimming took off 1 base at V and 7 bases at J, with 12 bases between the two ends. In DNA, the CDR3 is TGTGCCAGCAGCTTGAAAGGGGATGAAAATGAGCAGTTCTTC. This codes for CASSLKGDENEQFF.

The V and J genes are TRBV28 and TRBJ2-5, with 10 bases matching TRBD2. This CDR3 has 17 amino acids. J was trimmed by 5 bases and V by 0 bases; bases with no gene match: 9. Germline values: CDR1 MDHEN, CDR2 SYDVKM. As DNA, the CDR3 is TGTGCCAGCAGTTTATGGGCTAGCGGGGGATTTAGCGAGACCCAGTACTTC. The encoded protein is CASSLWASGGFSETQYF.

The chain recombines TRBV10-3 with TRBJ1-2, with 7 bases matching TRBD1. The germline V gene encodes CDR1 ENHRY and CDR2 SYGVKD. This CDR3 is built from 14 residues. Trimming took 5 bases from V and 10 from J; bases not matched to a gene: 13. The DNA of the CDR3 is TGTGCCATCAGTTCGCGGCAGGGGGTTTCCGCCTACACCTTC. It specifies CAISSRQGVSAYTF.

The table lists this clone with a few counts. Distinct nucleotide sequences in the sample also encode this CDR3. The chain joins TRBV19 to TRBJ1-5, with 9 bases lining up with TRBD1. The germline gives CDR1 LNHDA, CDR2 SQIVND (reference sequence). The length of the CDR3 is 14 residues. V dropped 5 bases and J dropped 4; count of bases not matched to a gene: 3. CDR3 DNA sequence: TGTGCCAGTAGTTCGACAGGGGGGAATCAGCCCCAGCATTTT. Amino acid sequence: CASSSTGGNQPQHF. The entire variable domain, with the rest obtained from reference TRBV19 and TRBJ1-5, is as follows: DGGITQSPKYLFRKEGQNVTLSCEQNLNHDAMYWYRQDPGQGLRLIYYSQIVNDFQKGDIAEGYSVSREKKESFPLTVTSAQKNPTAFYLCASSSTGGNQPQHFGDGTRLSIL.

The rearrangement joins TRBV28 to TRBJ1-4, with 12 nucleotides matching TRBD1. CDR3 length: 14 residues. The germline V gene has CDR1 MDHEN and CDR2 SYDVKM. The junction had 4 bases not matched to a gene; V was cut back by 6 bases and J by 8 bases. This chain's CDR3 is CASSQGQGAEKLFF. DNA of the CDR3: TGTGCCAGCAGCCAGGGACAGGGGGCGGAAAAACTGTTTTTT. The full variable domain, completed using reference TRBV28 and TRBJ1-4, is DVKVTQSSRYLVKRTGEKVFLECVQDMDHENMFWYRQDPGLGLRLIYFSYDVKMKEKGDIPEGYSVSREKKERFSLILESASTNQTSMYLCASSQGQGAEKLFFGSGTQLSVL.

This clone was recorded only once. The CDR3 bases are TGTGCCAGTTCCGGGATACCCCCGACTGAAGCTTTCTTT. Residues: CASSGIPPTEAFF. The chain uses TRBV27 and TRBJ1-1, with unresolved D. V lost 9 bases and J 5 bases, leaving 16 bases between the germline ends. CDR3 length: 13 amino acids. Germline CDR1 is MNHEY and CDR2 is SMNVEV (reference sequence).

In its sample, this clone was seen a few times. One end of the junction fails to match germline, which may point to a read error. The chain recombines TRBV15 with TRBJ1-3, with TRBD1 as a possible D gene (6 bases). The CDR3 extends over 15 amino acids. Germline assignment: CDR1 LNHNV and CDR2 YYDKDF (reference sequence). CDR3 nucleotides: TGTGCCACCACCAGAGGGGGGGAATCTGGAAACACCATATATTTT. Encoded protein: CATTRGGESGNTIYF.

V and J are TRBV7-2 and TRBJ2-1; 12 positions agree with TRBD2. This CDR3 region has 16 residues. V was clipped by 8 bases and J by 6 bases; unmatched bases: 11. The germline gives CDR1 SGHTA, CDR2 FQGNSA. This CDR3 reads CASATSGSVSLNEQFF. CDR3 DNA: TGTGCCAGCGCGACTAGCGGGAGTGTATCCCTCAATGAGCAGTTCTTC.

The chain combines TRBV7-2 with TRBJ2-5, with 8 bases that match TRBD2. V shed 5 bases and J 2 bases; nucleotides not matched to a gene: 7. CDR3 length: 15 residues. Per the germline V gene, CDR1 is SGHTA and CDR2 is FQGNSA. Here the CDR3 DNA reads TGTGCCAGCAGCCCTCGCCGGGGGGGTCAAGAGACCCAGTACTTC. Translated, it gives CASSPRRGGQETQYF.

The chain employs TRBV13 and TRBJ2-1, with 7 nucleotides matching TRBD2. Germline V lookup: CDR1 PRHDT, CDR2 FYEKMQ (reference sequence). This CDR3 has 14 amino acids. Unmatched junction bases numbered 8, after V lost 5 bases and J lost 7 bases. CDR3 DNA sequence: TGTGCCAGCAGCCGCCTATGGGGACTAAATGAGCAGTTCTTC. It specifies CASSRLWGLNEQFF. The variable domain in full, completed from reference TRBV13 and TRBJ2-1, reads AAGVIQSPRHLIKEKRETATLKCYPIPRHDTVYWYQQGPGQDPQFLISFYEKMQSDKGSIPDRFSAQQFSDYHSELNMSSLELGDSALYFCASSRLWGLNEQFFGPGTRLTVL.

V is TRBV29-1 and J is TRBJ2-1; 8 bases agree with TRBD1. Germline V gene sequence: CDR1 SQVTM, CDR2 ANQGSEA. CDR3 length: 14 residues. The V gene end was trimmed by 6 bases and the J gene end by 2 bases; junction bases not matched to a gene: 6. CDR3 sequence: CSVLGQGTYNEQFF. Written as DNA, the CDR3 is TGCAGCGTCCTCGGACAGGGTACCTACAATGAGCAGTTCTTC.